The sequence of this T cell receptor (beta chain) was determined in a study of CD8+ T cells in alopecia areata. Germline CDR1 reads SNHLY; CDR2 reads FYNNEI. The CDR3 extends over 14 amino acids. Trimming took 4 bases from V and 4 from J, leaving 8 bases between them. Reverse transcription of extracted RNA yielded cDNA, which provided the sequencing template. Generated by immunoSEQ multiplex PCR, the TCRdb table keeps only in-frame clones and is missing some. The sample contains tens of thousands of clones, roughly 61% of which appear only once. The sample here was CD8+ T cells sorted from blood, taken at week 0. This TCR was recovered from a human donor with alopecia areata. The gene calls are TRBV2 and TRBJ2-6; D is ambiguous. CDR3 nucleotides: TGTGCCAGCAGTGGGGGTGACGGGGCCAACGTCCTGACTTTC. Protein product: CASSGGDGANVLTF.